The next 26 T cell receptor beta chains were all read from a single sample in a study of T cells after somatic rescue of genetic block. Assay: immunoSEQ multiplex PCR; the TCRdb copy retains only in-frame clones and omits some. The sample has tens of thousands of clones, about 91% seen once. The sequenced material came from peripheral blood mononuclear cells (PBMCs). These receptors came from a man aged 35 to 55.

The V call is TRBV30, the J call TRBJ1-2, with TRBD1 matching over 8 bases. V trimming: 3 bases; J trimming: 4 bases; junction bases outside the gene matches: 10. The germline V gene encodes CDR1 GTSNPN and CDR2 SVGIG (reference sequence). The CDR3 is 15 residues long. CDR3 sequence (DNA): TGTGCCTGGAGCCCAATTAGGACAGGGAGCTATGGCTACACCTTC. Encoded protein: CAWSPIRTGSYGYTF.

This rearrangement joins TRBV5-5 to TRBJ1-1; the D is unclear. The germline V gene encodes CDR1 SGHKS and CDR2 YYEKEE (reference sequence). V lost 4 bases, J lost 2 bases, and 9 bases lay in between. The CDR3 runs 13 residues. For the CDR3, the DNA is TGTGCCAGCAGCGAAGGGCGAAACACTGAAGCTTTCTTT. It yields the protein CASSEGRNTEAFF. Complete variable domain (other parts from reference TRBV5-5 and TRBJ1-1): DAGVTQSPTHLIKTRGQQVTLRCSPISGHKSVSWYQQVLGQGPQFIFQYYEKEERGRGNFPDRFSARQFPNYSSELNVNALLLGDSALYLCASSEGRNTEAFFGQGTRLTVV.

DNA of the CDR3: TGCGCCAGCAGCCAAGAAAGCGGCGGGCCGGGCACAGATACGCAGTATTTT. Its protein is CASSQESGGPGTDTQYF. The V and J genes are TRBV4-1 and TRBJ2-3; tentatively, D is TRBD2 (5 bases). There are 17 residues in the CDR3. Looked up from germline, CDR1 is MGHRA and CDR2 is YSYEKL. Between the trimmed V and J ends, which lost 0 bases and 1 base, there was a span of 14 bases.

The CDR3 sequence: CASSFVVSGANVLTF. CDR3 sequence (DNA): TGTGCCAGCAGCTTTGTGGTGTCTGGGGCCAACGTCCTGACTTTC. The V call is TRBV7-9, the J call TRBJ2-6; D not certain. The CDR3 consists of 15 residues. Germline-derived CDR1 and CDR2 are SEHNR and FQNEAQ (reference sequence). V was pared by 3 bases and J by 1 base, with 7 bases between.

J is TRBJ2-5 and V is TRBV6-5, with 7 bases matching TRBD1. The end of the DNA aligns better with TRBJ2-7, so the J call may be wrong. This CDR3 is built from 13 residues. Germline lookup yields CDR1 MNHEY and CDR2 SVGAGI. The CDR3 DNA follows: TGTGCCAGCAGAGTGACAGGGACCTACGAGCAGTACTTC. Translation: CASRVTGTYEQYF.

The J gene is TRBJ2-3, the V gene TRBV6-5, with D possibly matching TRBD1 (6 bases). Germline assignment: CDR1 MNHEY and CDR2 SVGAGI. V lost 6 bases and J 5 bases, leaving 12 bases between the germline ends. This CDR3 has 13 residues. CDR3 sequence: CASSNRVKDTQYF. The CDR3 nucleotides are TGTGCCAGCAGCAACAGGGTTAAAGATACGCAGTATTTT.

The rearrangement joins TRBV19 to TRBJ2-7, with D perhaps TRBD1 (6 bases). V shed 2 bases and J shed 3 bases, with 8 bases lying between them. This CDR3 spans 13 amino acids. CDR1 and CDR2 (germline): LNHDA, SQIVND (reference sequence). The CDR3 reads CASSILDSYEQYF. CDR3 DNA: TGTGCCAGTAGTATACTGGACAGCTACGAGCAGTACTTC.

The J gene is TRBJ2-4, the V gene TRBV7-8, with D perhaps matching TRBD2 (5 bases). CDR1 SGHVS and CDR2 FQNEAQ come from the germline V gene. The CDR3 has 16 residues. V was pared by 1 base and J by 3 bases, with 13 bases between. The CDR3 sequence: CASSLGFGIGKNIQYF. DNA of the CDR3: TGTGCCAGCAGCTTAGGTTTCGGGATTGGCAAAAACATTCAGTACTTC.

This sequence joins TRBV7-6 and TRBJ1-1, with D unclear. V gave up 5 bases and J gave up 1 base, with 11 bases separating them. Looked up from germline, CDR1 is SGHVS and CDR2 is FNYEAQ. This CDR3 is 14 amino acids long. CDR3 bases: TGTGCCAGCAGCCCCACTGCCCCGAACACTGAAGCTTTCTTT. Its translation is CASSPTAPNTEAFF.

The V call is TRBV5-4, the J call TRBJ2-5; D may be TRBD1 (7 bases). This CDR3 is 13 amino acids long. Germline V CDR1 and CDR2: SGHNT, YYREEE (reference sequence). The V end lost 3 bases, the J end lost 5 bases, and 11 bases lay between the germline ends. The CDR3 region has the DNA TGTGCCAGCAGCTCAGGGGGGCGGGAGACCCAGTACTTC. It yields the protein CASSSGGRETQYF. The full variable domain, its missing parts supplied by reference TRBV5-4 and TRBJ2-5, is ETGVTQSPTHLIKTRGQQVTLRCSSQSGHNTVSWYQQALGQGPQFIFQYYREEENGRGNFPPRFSGLQFPNYSSELNVNALELDDSALYLCASSSGGRETQYFGPGTRLLVL.

A single count supports this clone. The V and J genes are TRBV6-5 and TRBJ2-5; tentatively, D is TRBD1 or TRBD2 (6 bases each). The germline V and J ends were trimmed by 8 bases and 7 bases, with 17 bases remaining between them. The CDR3 contains 13 residues. Looked up from germline, CDR1 is MNHEY and CDR2 is SVGAGI. The DNA for the CDR3 is TGTGCCAGCGGCGTGGGGGGCTGGGGGACCCAGTACTTC. Residues: CASGVGGWGTQYF.

This rearrangement joins TRBV18 to TRBJ2-1, with 7 bases aligning to TRBD1. Germline V gene lookup returns CDR1 KGHSH and CDR2 LQKENI. V shed 1 base, J shed 6 bases, and the junction held 3 bases outside the gene matches. The CDR3 consists of 14 residues. CDR3 sequence (DNA): TGTGCCAGCTCACCACAAAGGACAGGCAATGAGCAGTTCTTC. Translating gives CASSPQRTGNEQFF.

The rearrangement joins TRBV11-2 to TRBJ2-3, with 7 bases matching TRBD2. Germline V gene data show CDR1 as SGHAT and CDR2 as FQNNGV. J was trimmed by 4 bases and V by 5 bases; bases with no gene match: 6. The CDR3 contains 14 residues. CDR3 DNA: TGTGCCAGCAGCCCGACTAGCTCCCCAGATACGCAGTATTTT. Its protein is CASSPTSSPDTQYF.

The chain uses TRBV6-5 and TRBJ1-2; the match to TRBD1 covers 9 bases. This CDR3 comprises 15 residues. Trimming at V came to 6 bases and at J to 4 bases, leaving 9 bases not matched to a gene. Germline CDR1 is MNHEY and CDR2 is SVGAGI. CDR3 in DNA: TGTGCCAGCAGATCACAGGGGGCGGGGGTCTATGGCTACACCTTC. It is translated as CASRSQGAGVYGYTF.

V gene TRBV6-6 combines with J gene TRBJ1-5; D perhaps matches TRBD1 (6 bases). The V gene's germline CDR1 is MNHNY and CDR2 SVGAGI (reference sequence). The V and J ends lost 5 bases and 2 bases respectively, with 16 bases between them. The CDR3 is made up of 16 amino acids. CDR3 in amino acids: CASSGKTGGGNQPQHF. The CDR3 region has the DNA TGTGCCAGCAGTGGAAAGACAGGTGGTGGCAATCAGCCCCAGCATTTT.

The J gene is TRBJ1-5, the V gene TRBV5-5, with no clear D. Trimming shortened V by 0 bases and J by 5 bases, and 6 bases separated the two germline ends. Germline V lookup: CDR1 SGHKS, CDR2 YYEKEE (reference sequence). The CDR3 covers 13 residues. The DNA of the CDR3 is TGTGCCAGCAGCTTGGGTTCTGATCAGCCCCAGCATTTT. Translated: CASSLGSDQPQHF.

V and J are TRBV5-6 and TRBJ1-2; 10 bases are shared with TRBD1. CDR1 and CDR2 (germline): SGHDT, YYEEEE. CDR3 length: 14 residues. Trimming at V came to 0 bases and at J to 6 bases, leaving 2 bases not matched to a gene. Written as DNA, the CDR3 is TGTGCCAGCAGCTTGGTGGGACAGGGGAATGGCTACACCTTC. This encodes CASSLVGQGNGYTF.

CDR3 in DNA: TGTGCCAGCGGGGCGGATGGATTCCCGCCCCAGCATTTT. As protein: CASGADGFPPQHF. The V call is TRBV6-1, the J call TRBJ1-5; TRBD1 is a possible D gene (5 bases). Per germline, CDR1 MNHNS and CDR2 SASEGT. The CDR3 runs to 13 residues. V was pared by 8 bases and J by 9 bases, with 17 bases between.

The table lists this clone with a few counts. V usage is TRBV15 and J usage is TRBJ2-7; D is undetermined. V was cut by 1 base and J by 3 bases, with 7 bases left in between. Germline assignment: CDR1 LNHNV and CDR2 YYDKDF (reference sequence). The CDR3 has 13 residues. Here the CDR3 reads CATSRVRVYEQYF. Here the CDR3 DNA reads TGTGCCACCAGCAGAGTTCGGGTCTACGAGCAGTACTTC.

This rearrangement joins TRBV6-5 to TRBJ1-2, with TRBD1 matching 9 bases. Germline V CDR1 and CDR2: MNHEY, SVGAGI. The V and J ends lost 5 bases and 6 bases, in that order; junction bases with no gene match: 4. This CDR3 has 13 amino acids. The CDR3 spells CASSGTGFNGYTF. The CDR3 bases are TGTGCCAGCAGTGGGACAGGGTTTAATGGCTACACCTTC.

The chain links TRBV6-1 to TRBJ2-7; D gene uncertain. The germline CDR1 and CDR2 sequences are MNHNS and SASEGT. The germline V and J ends were trimmed by 5 bases and 2 bases, with 10 bases remaining between them. The CDR3 runs to 13 residues. DNA for the CDR3: TGTGCCAGCAGTATGAACAGTCCCTACGAGCAGTACTTC. Protein product: CASSMNSPYEQYF.

CDR3 DNA: TGTGCCAGCAGCTCAGTCAGGGGGCGGGGCACTGAAGCTTTCTTT. It specifies CASSSVRGRGTEAFF. The chain joins TRBV11-2 to TRBJ1-1, with 8 bases that match TRBD1. The CDR3 is 15 amino acids. Looked up from germline, CDR1 is SGHAT and CDR2 is FQNNGV. The V gene end was trimmed by 4 bases and the J gene end by 4 bases; junction bases not matched to a gene: 8.

The chain recombines TRBV7-9 with TRBJ2-1, with 9 nucleotides matching TRBD1. CDR1 and CDR2 (germline): SEHNR, FQNEAQ (reference sequence). This CDR3 comprises 15 residues. The V gene end was trimmed by 5 bases and the J gene end by 4 bases; junction bases not matched to a gene: 6. DNA of the CDR3: TGTGCCAGCAGCCCCGGGACAGGGAAATACAATGAGCAGTTCTTC. This gives the protein CASSPGTGKYNEQFF.

This CDR3 reads CASSQDLVLGVSPLHF. CDR3 sequence (DNA): TGTGCCAGCAGCCAAGACCTGGTATTGGGGGTGTCCCCCCTCCACTTT. This rearrangement joins TRBV14 to TRBJ1-6, with D perhaps TRBD1 (5 bases). Trimming cost V 0 bases and J 13 bases, with 19 bases left between them. Germline lookup yields CDR1 SGHDN and CDR2 FVKESK. The CDR3 length is 16 residues. The full variable domain, its missing parts supplied by reference TRBV14 and TRBJ1-6, is EAGVTQFPSHSVIEKGQTVTLRCDPISGHDNLYWYRRVMGKEIKFLLHFVKESKQDESGMPNNRFLAERTGGTYSTLKVQPAELEDSGVYFCASSQDLVLGVSPLHFGNGTRLTVT.

The sample holds one count of this clone. The chain has TRBV5-1 and TRBJ2-2; D not resolved. Germline V gene data show CDR1 as SGHRS and CDR2 as YFSETQ. The CDR3 has 13 amino acids. The V and J ends lost 2 bases and 6 bases respectively, with 8 bases between them. In DNA form, the CDR3 reads TGCGCCAGCAGCTTAAGGCGTGCCGGGGAGCTGTTTTTT. Protein: CASSLRRAGELFF.

This clone was seen a handful of times. This chain uses TRBV7-9 with TRBJ1-3; D possibly corresponds to TRBD1 (5 bases). The germline CDR1 and CDR2 sequences are SEHNR and FQNEAQ (reference sequence). The CDR3 spans 16 residues. V lost 5 bases and J lost 2, with 16 bases in between. The CDR3 coding sequence is TGTGCCAGCAGCCCTCCTCAGGGTAAAGCTGGAAACACCATATATTTT. Its protein product is CASSPPQGKAGNTIYF.